The sequence of this TCR beta chain was determined in a study of cytomegalovirus exposure and HLA in healthy donors. In regard to this clone: Its antigen is undetermined.

Study results and limitations: Cytomegalovirus association was listed for about 160 TCR beta chains.

Repertoires were generated with immunoSEQ multiplex PCR, while TCRdb's copy carries only in-frame clones and drops some. The sample contains 100,000 to 150,000 clones, 90% to 95% of which appear only once. The CDR3 runs 16 residues. Trimming took 5 bases from V and 1 from J; bases not matched to a gene: 9. The germline V gene encodes CDR1 MDHEN and CDR2 SYDVKM. The sequence came from a young woman in good health and CMV-seronegative. This rearrangement joins TRBV28 to TRBJ1-2; 8 nucleotides line up with TRBD1. What was sequenced was PBMCs. CDR3 nucleotides: TGTGCCAGCAGTCCCTCAGGGGGCATAGGTAACTATGGCTACACCTTC. Translation gives CASSPSGGIGNYGYTF.